This TCR beta chain was found in a study of T cell repertoires in cytomegalovirus infection. Study background: Peptides in the study included HLA-C-restricted and HLA-B-restricted CMV epitopes. Both a matching HLA type and CMV infection were indicated by public TCR beta signatures. Overall study results and limits: In two of eight donors, the top clonotype was HLA-C-restricted CMV-specific. Individuals carrying CMV plus the relevant HLA were identified by cumulative frequency of public TCR beta families.

This clonotype was seen at least ten times. The antigen remains unidentified. The CDR3 totals 15 residues. V lost 1 base and J lost 2, with 12 bases in between. Germline V gene lookup returns CDR1 SGHVS and CDR2 FNYEAQ. TCRdb used MiXCR to reprocess the reads, holding one entry per CDR3 protein. Of around 300,000 distinct CDR3 sequences detected, 20% to 25% appear once; the ten largest clones hold roughly a fifth. The receptor was isolated from a human donor in good health (CMV status not recorded). Some clones in this sample may be carry-over from other donors' samples. The sequencing here drew on cultured PBMCs, taken from culture after CMV antigen stimulation. The chain recombines TRBV7-6 with TRBJ2-7; D remains ambiguous. CDR3 sequence reads: CASSLGLGPTYEQYV. CDR3 coding DNA: TGTGCCAGCAGCTTAGGTCTGGGCCCGACCTACGAGCAGTACGTC.